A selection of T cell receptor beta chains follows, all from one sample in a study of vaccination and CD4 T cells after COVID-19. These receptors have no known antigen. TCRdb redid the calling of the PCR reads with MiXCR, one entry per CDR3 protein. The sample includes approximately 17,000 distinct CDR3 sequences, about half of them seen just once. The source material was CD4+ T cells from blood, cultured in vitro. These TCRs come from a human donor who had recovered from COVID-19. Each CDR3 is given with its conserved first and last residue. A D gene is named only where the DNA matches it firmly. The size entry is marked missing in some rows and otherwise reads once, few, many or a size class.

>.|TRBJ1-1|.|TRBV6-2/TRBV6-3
TGTGCCAGCAGTTATTGGGGGGGGAAGGCTTTCTTT
CASSYWGGKAFF
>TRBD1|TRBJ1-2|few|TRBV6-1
TGTGCCAGCACTATGACCTGGGACAGCTCATATGGCTACACCTTC
CASTMTWDSSYGYTF
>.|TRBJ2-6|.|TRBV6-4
TGTGCCAGCAGTGACTCCAACTCTGGGGCCAACGTCCTGACTTTC
CASSDSNSGANVLTF
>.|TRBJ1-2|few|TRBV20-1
TGCAGTGCTAGTGGCCCGGTTCGCTACACCTTC
CSASGPVRYTF
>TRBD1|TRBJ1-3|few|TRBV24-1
TGTGCCACCAGTGATACCGGACAGGGAGGGACCTCTGGAAACACCATATATTTT
CATSDTGQGGTSGNTIYF
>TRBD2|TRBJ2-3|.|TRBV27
TGTGCCAGCAGTTTAAGCGGGAGAAAGGGAACGCAGTATTTT
CASSLSGRKGTQYF
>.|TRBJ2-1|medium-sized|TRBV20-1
TGCAGTGCTAGTAGGGACTCCTCCTACAATGAGCAGTTCTTC
CSASRDSSYNEQFF
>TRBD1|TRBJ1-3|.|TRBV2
TGTACCAGCAGGGGGGACCTTAGAAACACCATATATTTT
CTSRGDLRNTIYF
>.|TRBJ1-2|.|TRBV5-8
TGTGCCAGCAGCTTGCCTGGACGGGACTATGGCTACACCTTC
CASSLPGRDYGYTF
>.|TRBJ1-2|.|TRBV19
TGTGCCAGTAGCCCCGGGCCTGCAACCTATGGCTACACCTTC
CASSPGPATYGYTF
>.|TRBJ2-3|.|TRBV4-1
TGCGCCAGCAGCCAAGTCTCCGCTACTAGCCGCACAGATACGCAGTATTTT
CASSQVSATSRTDTQYF
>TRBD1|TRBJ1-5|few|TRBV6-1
TGTGCCAGCACCCCTGGACAGGTCAATCAGCCCCAGCATTTT
CASTPGQVNQPQHF
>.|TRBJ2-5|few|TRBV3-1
TGTGCCAGCAGCCAAGGGGCAGGACAAGAGACCCAGTACTTC
CASSQGAGQETQYF
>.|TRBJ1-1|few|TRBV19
TGTGCCAGTAGTATATTGACAGGTGGGAACACTGAAGCTTTCTTT
CASSILTGGNTEAFF
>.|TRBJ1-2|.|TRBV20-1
TGCAGTGCTAGAGATCCCCGGACTGACTATGGCTACACCTTC
CSARDPRTDYGYTF
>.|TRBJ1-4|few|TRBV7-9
TGTGCCAGCAGCTTATCCGTTGGAGGGGAAAAACTGTTTTTT
CASSLSVGGEKLFF
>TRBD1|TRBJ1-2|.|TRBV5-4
TGTGCCAGCAGTCTACAGGGGGGGGCCTATGGCTACACCTTC
CASSLQGGAYGYTF
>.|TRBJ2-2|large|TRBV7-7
TGTGCCAGCAGCTTATCTTACGACCATACCACCGGGGAGCTGTTTTTT
CASSLSYDHTTGELFF
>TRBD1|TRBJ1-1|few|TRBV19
TGTGCCAGTAGTAGGACAGGCCGCACAGGTAACACTGAAGCTTTCTTT
CASSRTGRTGNTEAFF
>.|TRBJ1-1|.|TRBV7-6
TGTGCCAGCAGTCCACAGGTAAACACTGAAGCTTTCTTT
CASSPQVNTEAFF
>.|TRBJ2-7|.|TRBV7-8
TGTGCCAGCAGCCCCGCCCGGGAGCAGTACTTC
CASSPAREQYF
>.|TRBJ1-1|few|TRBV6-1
TGTGCCAGCAGCCGCAGGCCACCCCGGGCGAACACTGAAGCTTTCTTT
CASSRRPPRANTEAFF
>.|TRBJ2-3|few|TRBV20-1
TGCAGTGCTAGCCTCAGACAAAAAGCGGATACGCAGTATTTT
CSASLRQKADTQYF
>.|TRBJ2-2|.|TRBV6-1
TGTGCCAGCAGGGTTCCACAGCCCACCGGGGAGCTGTTTTTT
CASRVPQPTGELFF
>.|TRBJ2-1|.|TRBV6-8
TGTGCCAGCACCCCCGTCAATGAGCAGTTCTTC
CASTPVNEQFF
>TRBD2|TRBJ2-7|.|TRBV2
TGTGCCAGCAGCGGGGGGACGTATTCCTACGAGCAGTACTTC
CASSGGTYSYEQYF
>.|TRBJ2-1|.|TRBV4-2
TGTGCCAGCAGCCAGCAGATGACAGGAACCAATGAGCAGTTCTTC
CASSQQMTGTNEQFF
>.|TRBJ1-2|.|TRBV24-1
TGTGCCACCAGTGACCCCGGACAGCCCAACTATGGCTACACCTTC
CATSDPGQPNYGYTF
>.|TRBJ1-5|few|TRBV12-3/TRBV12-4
TGTGCCAGCAGTTTAGGCGGGAGTCAGCCCCAGCATTTT
CASSLGGSQPQHF
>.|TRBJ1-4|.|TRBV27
TGTGCCAGCAGTTTTACCCTGCGTGGGGAAAAACTGTTTTTT
CASSFTLRGEKLFF
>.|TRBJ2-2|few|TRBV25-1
TGTGCCAGCAGTCCCCAGGGGCATCAGACCGGGGAGCTGTTTTTT
CASSPQGHQTGELFF
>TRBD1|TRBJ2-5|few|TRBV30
TGTGCCTGGAGTCCAATGAACAGGGGGTTGGGAGAGACCCAGTACTTC
CAWSPMNRGLGETQYF
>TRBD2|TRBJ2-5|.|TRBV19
TGTGCCAGTAGTATAGGGGCGACTAGCGACCCACAAGAGACCCAGTACTTC
CASSIGATSDPQETQYF
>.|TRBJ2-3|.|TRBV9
TGTGCCAGCAGTTGGGGTTCAGCCCTCACAGATACGCAGTATTTT
CASSWGSALTDTQYF
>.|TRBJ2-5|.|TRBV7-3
TGTGCCAGCAGCTCCAGCAGGGAAGAGACCCAGTACTTC
CASSSSREETQYF
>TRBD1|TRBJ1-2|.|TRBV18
TGTGCCAGCTCACCCTTGGACAGGGTGAACTATGGCTACACCTTC
CASSPLDRVNYGYTF
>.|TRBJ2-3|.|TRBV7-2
TGTGCCAGCACCTGGGGGATGGACGGGGATACGCAGTATTTT
CASTWGMDGDTQYF
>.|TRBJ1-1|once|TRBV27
TGTGCCAGCAGTTTTCAAGGGAGGACTGAAGCTTTCTTT
CASSFQGRTEAFF
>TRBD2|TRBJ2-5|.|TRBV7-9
TGTGCCAGCAGCTTCGGGGGGTCGTACCAAGAGACCCAGTACTTC
CASSFGGSYQETQYF
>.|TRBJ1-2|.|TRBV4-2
TGTGCCAGCAGCCAAGAAGTAAGACCCGAGGGCTATGGCTACACCTTC
CASSQEVRPEGYGYTF
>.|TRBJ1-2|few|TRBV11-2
TGTGCCAGCAGCTTTTCGACCGGACTAAGCGGCTACACCTTC
CASSFSTGLSGYTF
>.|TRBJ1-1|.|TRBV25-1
TGTGCGACAGAGAAAAGGGAGAACACTGAAGCTTTCTTT
CATEKRENTEAFF
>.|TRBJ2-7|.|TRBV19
TGTGCCAGTAGTATCGACAGCCGGAGGGAGCAGTACTTC
CASSIDSRREQYF
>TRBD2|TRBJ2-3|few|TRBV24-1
TGTGCCACCAGTGACTCATTTAGCGGGACTAGCACAGATACGCAGTATTTT
CATSDSFSGTSTDTQYF
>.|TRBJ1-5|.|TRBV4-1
TGCGCCAGCAGCCTTGGGGCCATGGGCAATCAGCCCCAGCATTTT
CASSLGAMGNQPQHF
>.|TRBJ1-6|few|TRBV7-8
TGTGCCAGCAGCTTAAACGAGGAGGGTGATTCACCCCTCCACTTT
CASSLNEEGDSPLHF
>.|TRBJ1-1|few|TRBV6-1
TGTGCCAGCAGCCCCTTACAGATGAACACTGAAGCTTTCTTT
CASSPLQMNTEAFF
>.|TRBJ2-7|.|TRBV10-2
TGCGCCAGCAGCGGCGGGCCCCCGGCGTGGTACGAGCAGTACTTC
CASSGGPPAWYEQYF
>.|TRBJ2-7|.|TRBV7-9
TGTGCCAGCAGCTTTTTCTGGGCTAGGTACTCCTACGAGCAGTACTTC
CASSFFWARYSYEQYF
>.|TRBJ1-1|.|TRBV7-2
TGTGCCAGCAGCCCACAGGGTGGGAATGAAGCTCTCTTT
CASSPQGGNEALF
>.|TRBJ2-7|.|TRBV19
TGTGCCAGTAGTATAGACGGCAGAAGCTCCTACGAGCAGTACTTC
CASSIDGRSSYEQYF
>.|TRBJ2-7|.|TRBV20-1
TGCAGTGCTGCTCTAGCGATGAGCTCCTACGAGCAGTACTTC
CSAALAMSSYEQYF
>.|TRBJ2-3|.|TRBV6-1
TGTGCCAGCATGCGGGGTACTGGGGATACGCAGTATTTT
CASMRGTGDTQYF
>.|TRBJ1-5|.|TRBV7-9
TGTGCCAGCAGCCCGGGATGGGACAATCAGCCCCAGCATTTT
CASSPGWDNQPQHF
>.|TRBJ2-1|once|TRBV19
TGTGCCAGTAGTATAGGGCGGGAAGGTTACAATGAGCAGTTCTTC
CASSIGREGYNEQFF
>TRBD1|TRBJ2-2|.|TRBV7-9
TGTGCCAGCAGCTTAGGGTACACAGGGGGCTACACCGGGGAGCTGTTTTTT
CASSLGYTGGYTGELFF
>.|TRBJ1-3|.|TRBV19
TGTGCCAGTGGTACAGGGTTCAGCTCTGGAAACACCATATATTTT
CASGTGFSSGNTIYF
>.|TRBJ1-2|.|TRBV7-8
TGTGCCAGCAGCTTCGTCCCATCAGATGGCTACACCTTC
CASSFVPSDGYTF
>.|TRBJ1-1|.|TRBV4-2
TGTGCCAGCAGCCGGCCCCAGGGAAACACTGAAGCTTTCTTT
CASSRPQGNTEAFF
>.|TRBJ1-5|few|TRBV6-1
TGTGCCAGCAGTGCCTATCGACAGGCTAGAATGGATCAGCCCCAGCATTTT
CASSAYRQARMDQPQHF